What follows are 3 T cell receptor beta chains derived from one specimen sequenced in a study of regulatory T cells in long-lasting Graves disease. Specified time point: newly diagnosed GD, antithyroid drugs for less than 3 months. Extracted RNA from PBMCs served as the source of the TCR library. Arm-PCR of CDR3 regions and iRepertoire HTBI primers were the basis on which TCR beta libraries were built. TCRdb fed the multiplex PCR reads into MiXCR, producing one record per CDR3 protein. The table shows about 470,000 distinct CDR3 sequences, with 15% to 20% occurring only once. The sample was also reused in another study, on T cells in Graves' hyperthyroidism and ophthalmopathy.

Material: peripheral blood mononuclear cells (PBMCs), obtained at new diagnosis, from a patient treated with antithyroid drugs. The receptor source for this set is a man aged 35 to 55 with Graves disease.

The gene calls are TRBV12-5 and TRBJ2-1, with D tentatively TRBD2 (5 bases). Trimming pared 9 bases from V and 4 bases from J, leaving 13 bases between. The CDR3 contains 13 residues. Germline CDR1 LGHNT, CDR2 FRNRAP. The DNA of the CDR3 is TGTGCTAGCACTCCCGGGATTTACAATGAGCAGTTCTTC. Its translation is CASTPGIYNEQFF.

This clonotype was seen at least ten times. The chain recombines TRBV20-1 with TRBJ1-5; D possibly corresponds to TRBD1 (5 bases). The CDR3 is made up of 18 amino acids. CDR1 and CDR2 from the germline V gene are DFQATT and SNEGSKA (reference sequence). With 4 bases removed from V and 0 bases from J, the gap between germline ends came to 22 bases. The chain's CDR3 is CSANGAGGVGSSNQPQHF. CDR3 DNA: TGCAGTGCTAATGGTGCCGGGGGGGTAGGGTCTAGCAATCAGCCCCAGCATTTT.

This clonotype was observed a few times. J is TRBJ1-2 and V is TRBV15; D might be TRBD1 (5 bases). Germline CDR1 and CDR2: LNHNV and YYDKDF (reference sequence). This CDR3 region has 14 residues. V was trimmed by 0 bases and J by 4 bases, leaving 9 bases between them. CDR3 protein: CATSRDRGSYGYTF. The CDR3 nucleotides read TGTGCCACCAGCAGAGATCGGGGCTCCTATGGCTACACCTTC.